These 28 T cell receptor beta chains share one sample of origin, sequenced in a study of PD-L1 blockade in urothelial cancer listed by TCRdb under 2017. The method behind the library was the immunoSEQ multiplex PCR assay. Entries here come from immuneACCESS through TCRdb and include only in-frame sequences with V and J called. Some clones fail to appear in such tables; in the studies checked, an unresolved V gene covers under half of the shortfall, and the cause of the remainder is unknown. In this sample the table shows about 44,000 clones, about 90% of which occur a single time. The ten biggest clones cover around 7% of the sample. This specimen's time point label, per the study, means: peripheral blood 6 weeks after treatment start. The source was PBMCs, collected around atezolizumab (anti-PD-L1) treatment. All receptors come from a man aged 70-80 years with urothelial cancer.

The CDR3 region is CASSRGGGRETQYF. For the CDR3, the DNA is TGTGCCAGCAGCCGGGGAGGGGGTAGAGAGACCCAGTACTTC. This chain joins TRBV11-2 and TRBJ2-5; tentative D call: TRBD2 (7 bases). Trimming left V 5 bases short and J 4 bases short, with 14 bases between. Germline lookup yields CDR1 SGHAT and CDR2 FQNNGV. The CDR3 totals 14 residues.

This chain links TRBV4-2 with TRBJ2-3, with D tentatively TRBD2 (6 bases). Germline CDR1 reads LGHNA; CDR2 reads YNFKEQ. The CDR3 contains 16 residues. Between the trimmed V and J ends, which lost 0 bases and 6 bases, there was a span of 16 bases. CDR3 coding DNA: TGTGCCAGCAGCCAAGAGCCCGGAGGGCGATACGATACGCAGTATTTT. This encodes CASSQEPGGRYDTQYF.

CDR3 residues: CASSFGQSLYGYTF. Here the CDR3 DNA reads TGTGCCAGCAGCTTCGGACAGAGCCTCTATGGCTACACCTTC. V is TRBV11-2 and J is TRBJ1-2, with D tentatively TRBD1 (6 bases). V lost 3 bases to trimming and J lost 4 bases, with 12 bases between them. Germline V lookup: CDR1 SGHAT, CDR2 FQNNGV. This CDR3 contains 14 residues.

The rearrangement links TRBV2 to TRBJ1-1, with 8 bases fitting TRBD1. Germline assignment: CDR1 SNHLY and CDR2 FYNNEI. Trimming took 5 bases from V and 5 from J; bases not matched to a gene: 10. This CDR3 contains 15 residues. The CDR3 reads CASSLDGQGKTEAFF. The CDR3 DNA sequence: TGTGCCAGCAGTCTTGACGGACAGGGTAAAACTGAAGCTTTCTTT.

The CDR3 coding sequence is TGCGCCAGCAGCTTGGTTCCAGGAAGTGAGCAGTTCTTC. It codes for CASSLVPGSEQFF. V is TRBV5-1 and J is TRBJ2-1; D not certain. Germline CDR1 and CDR2: SGHRS and YFSETQ. The CDR3 runs 13 residues. Trimming stripped 0 bases from V and 9 bases from J, with 10 bases between.

Concerning this clone: An end of the junction does not agree with germline; a read error may underlie this. The V gene is TRBV5-1, the J gene TRBJ2-7; 7 bases map to TRBD2. This CDR3 has 14 residues. Germline CDR1 and CDR2: SGHRS and YFSETQ. Written as DNA, the CDR3 is TGTAGGGGTTCTTGCGGGGGTCCTTCCTACGAGCAGTACTTC. Amino acids: CRGSCGGPSYEQYF.

The genes are TRBV14 and TRBJ2-1, with 9 nucleotides matching TRBD2. The J segment lost 5 bases and the V segment lost 1 base, leaving 6 bases of the junction unmatched. The CDR3 has 16 amino acids. Germline CDR1 is SGHDN and CDR2 is FVKESK. CDR3 nucleotide sequence: TGTGCCAGCAGCCAAGGAGGCCTAGCGGGAAACAATGAGCAGTTCTTC. Its translation: CASSQGGLAGNNEQFF.

The chain couples TRBV2 to TRBJ2-7, with a tentative D call TRBD1 (5 bases). Germline CDR1 SNHLY, CDR2 FYNNEI. The V end was cut by 7 bases, the J end by 1 base, with 11 bases between. The CDR3 covers 13 residues. The DNA of the CDR3 is TGTGCCAGCAACCAAGGACAATCCTACGAGCAGTACTTC. Amino acid sequence: CASNQGQSYEQYF.

The V and J genes are TRBV19 and TRBJ2-7, with 14 nucleotides matching TRBD2. V dropped 4 bases and J dropped 0; count of bases not matched to a gene: 11. CDR1 and CDR2 from the germline V gene are LNHDA and SQIVND (reference sequence). The CDR3 is 19 amino acids. The CDR3 region has the DNA TGTGCCAGTAGTAAGGGGACTAGCGGGAGTTCCGCCCTCTCCTACGAGCAGTACTTC. Translating gives CASSKGTSGSSALSYEQYF.

This chain connects TRBV11-3 to TRBJ1-1; no firm D call. V was clipped by 1 base and J by 1 base, with 16 bases between them. Germline-derived CDR1 and CDR2 are SGHNT and YENEEA. The CDR3 has 17 residues. The CDR3, as DNA: TGTGCCAGCAGCTTAGCTCCAGGCTGCCAGAGGAACACTGAAGCTTTCTTT. Protein: CASSLAPGCQRNTEAFF.

This clone has a single count. The CDR3 region is CASNPAGGPYNEQFF. In DNA, the CDR3 is TGTGCCAGCAACCCAGCGGGAGGGCCGTACAATGAGCAGTTCTTC. The chain joins TRBV27 to TRBJ2-1; 10 nucleotides agree with TRBD2. The CDR3 contains 15 residues. The V segment lost 7 bases and the J segment 4 bases; nucleotides outside the gene matches: 7. Germline V CDR1 and CDR2: MNHEY, SMNVEV (reference sequence).

This chain connects TRBV18 to TRBJ2-1; D not resolved. This CDR3 comprises 20 residues. The ends were cut back, 2 bases at V and 4 bases at J, with 27 bases in the middle. The germline CDR1 and CDR2 sequences are KGHSH and LQKENI. The DNA for the CDR3 is TGTGCCAGCTCACCAAAGTGGCTTCGGGTCCTCGGCGAAAATTACAATGAGCAGTTCTTC. Translating it yields CASSPKWLRVLGENYNEQFF.

This sequence joins TRBV6-5 and TRBJ2-2; TRBD2 matches 14 bases. V shed 6 bases and J 10 bases; nucleotides not matched to a gene: 7. The V gene's germline CDR1 is MNHEY and CDR2 SVGAGI. CDR3 length equals 15 residues. In DNA, the CDR3 is TGTGCCAGCAGGGAGACTAGCGGGAGGGCAAAGGAGCTGTTTTTT. It yields the protein CASRETSGRAKELFF.

The J gene is TRBJ2-2, the V gene TRBV5-1; tentative D call: TRBD1 (6 bases). This CDR3 comprises 14 residues. The germline V gene encodes CDR1 SGHRS and CDR2 YFSETQ. V was cut by 6 bases and J by 5 bases, with 14 bases left in between. In DNA form, the CDR3 reads TGCGCCAGCACCCCCTGGGACATGACCGGGGAGCTGTTTTTT. This translates into CASTPWDMTGELFF.

V gene TRBV18 combines with J gene TRBJ2-5, with D possibly matching TRBD1 (5 bases). Germline V CDR1 and CDR2: KGHSH, LQKENI. This CDR3 is 15 amino acids long. Trimming left V 3 bases short and J 1 base short, with 12 bases between. This CDR3 reads CASSPLQGSQETQYF. CDR3 nucleotide sequence: TGTGCCAGCTCACCCCTCCAGGGCTCCCAAGAGACCCAGTACTTC.

The V and J genes are TRBV2 and TRBJ2-3; TRBD2 aligns across 7 bases. This CDR3 spans 14 amino acids. V lost 3 bases to trimming and J lost 6 bases; unmatched junction nucleotides: 6. Germline V CDR1 and CDR2: SNHLY, FYNNEI. CDR3 sequence: CASSDMGGRDTQYF. The DNA for the CDR3 is TGTGCCAGCAGTGATATGGGGGGGAGGGATACGCAGTATTTT.

This chain joins TRBV6-1 and TRBJ2-1; 11 nucleotides agree with TRBD2. CDR3 length: 15 amino acids. The J segment lost 9 bases and the V segment lost 3 bases, leaving 7 bases of the junction unmatched. Germline-derived CDR1 and CDR2 are MNHNS and SASEGT. CDR3 bases: TGTGCCAGCAGTGAGGCTAGCGGGAGGTTCGGTGAGCAGTTCTTC. Protein sequence: CASSEASGRFGEQFF.

In this sample, this clone turned up once. This chain links TRBV30 with TRBJ1-2; TRBD1 is a possible D gene (5 bases). Trimming stripped 3 bases from V and 4 bases from J, with 12 bases between. The germline V gene has CDR1 GTSNPN and CDR2 SVGIG (reference sequence). The CDR3 covers 13 residues. Here the CDR3 DNA reads TGTGCCTGGAGCCGAGACAGACCCTATGGCTACACCTTC. Its translation: CAWSRDRPYGYTF.

The V gene is TRBV7-2, the J gene TRBJ2-5; D perhaps matches TRBD1 (6 bases). V lost 5 bases and J lost 0, with 7 bases in between. This CDR3 is built from 13 residues. Per germline, CDR1 SGHTA and CDR2 FQGNSA. As DNA, the CDR3 is TGTGCCAGCAGCCGACAGGACCAAGAGACCCAGTACTTC. Its translation: CASSRQDQETQYF.

V and J are TRBV28 and TRBJ1-2; 7 bases are shared with TRBD1. The CDR3 covers 12 residues. The germline V gene has CDR1 MDHEN and CDR2 SYDVKM. The trim removed 3 bases at V and 7 bases at J, leaving 2 bases unmatched. The DNA of the CDR3 is TGTGCCAGCAGTTTTAAGGGGGCTGGCTACACCTTC. Amino acid sequence: CASSFKGAGYTF.

As regards this clone: Other DNA sequences in this specimen translate into the identical CDR3. This sequence joins TRBV9 and TRBJ1-3; 7 nucleotides agree with TRBD1. The germline V gene encodes CDR1 SGDLS and CDR2 YYNGEE. After removal of 4 bases from V and 1 base from J, the junction contained 5 bases not matched to a gene. This CDR3 is built from 15 residues. The CDR3 DNA sequence: TGTGCCAGCAGCCCGAGACAGGGTTCTGGAAACACCATATATTTT. This encodes CASSPRQGSGNTIYF.

The chain recombines TRBV10-3 with TRBJ1-2, with D maybe TRBD1 (6 bases). The CDR3 totals 14 residues. Trimming removed 6 bases at V and 0 bases at J, with 11 bases between. Germline CDR1 and CDR2: ENHRY and SYGVKD. CDR3 residues: CAIRGDTPNYGYTF. The CDR3 region has the DNA TGTGCCATCAGGGGGGACACCCCTAACTATGGCTACACCTTC.

V usage is TRBV14 and J usage is TRBJ1-1, with 9 bases identical to TRBD1. Trimming cost V 3 bases and J 4 bases; bases outside gene matches: 6. The germline V gene encodes CDR1 SGHDN and CDR2 FVKESK. The CDR3 length is 15 residues. The CDR3 DNA is TGTGCCAGCAGCCATGGGACAGGGAGGACCACTGAAGCTTTCTTT. Residues: CASSHGTGRTTEAFF.

The CDR3 region has the DNA TGTGCCAGCAGCCCTCCCCCTTTATTTCTAGCGGGAGACTACAATGAGCAGTTCTTC. This sequence encodes CASSPPPLFLAGDYNEQFF. This chain connects TRBV21-1 to TRBJ2-1; no DNA check was done on the table's D call, TRBD2. TRBV21-1 is a documented pseudogene. This CDR3 contains 19 residues.

This chain joins TRBV29-1 and TRBJ1-2; D not resolved. Trimming removed 7 bases at V and 0 bases at J, with 15 bases between. Germline lookup yields CDR1 SQVTM and CDR2 ANQGSEA. The CDR3 consists of 14 residues. The CDR3 sequence is CSGYFGGTNYGYTF. CDR3 in DNA: TGCAGCGGGTATTTTGGAGGAACTAACTATGGCTACACCTTC.

The chain couples TRBV19 to TRBJ1-5; TRBD1 aligns across 8 bases. The ends lost 7 bases at V and 3 bases at J; junction bases unmatched: 5. The CDR3 consists of 14 residues. Per germline, CDR1 LNHDA and CDR2 SQIVND (reference sequence). This CDR3 is CASKTGAYNQPQHF. CDR3 nucleotide sequence: TGTGCCAGTAAGACAGGGGCATACAATCAGCCCCAGCATTTT.

This clone was found a few times. This chain joins TRBV7-6 and TRBJ2-1; 14 positions agree with TRBD2. Germline lookup yields CDR1 SGHVS and CDR2 FNYEAQ. CDR3 length: 17 residues. The ends lost 4 bases at V and 8 bases at J; junction bases unmatched: 10. The CDR3 sequence is CASSSGQPGLAGDEQFF. CDR3 nucleotide sequence: TGTGCCAGCAGCTCGGGACAGCCGGGACTAGCGGGGGATGAGCAGTTCTTC.

The chain links TRBV27 to TRBJ2-1; 7 bases agree with TRBD2. Germline CDR1 reads MNHEY; CDR2 reads SMNVEV (reference sequence). Trimming cost V 3 bases and J 3 bases; bases outside gene matches: 5. This CDR3 has 15 amino acids. CDR3 sequence (DNA): TGTGCCAGCAGTTTCGGGGAGGGCGACTACAATGAGCAGTTCTTC. As protein: CASSFGEGDYNEQFF.